This note documents a single T cell receptor (beta chain) sequence. The antigen remains unidentified. This sample stems from a study of cytomegalovirus exposure and HLA in healthy donors. Repertoires were generated with immunoSEQ multiplex PCR, while TCRdb's copy carries only in-frame clones and drops some. The data contain around 220,000 clones, 88% of them seen just once; the ten biggest clones take up roughly 3%. General study results and limits: The investigators catalogued about 170 TCR beta chains as cytomegalovirus-associated.

CDR1 and CDR2 from the germline V gene are SEHNR and FQNEAQ (reference sequence). The CDR3 runs 12 residues. V lost 7 bases and J 6 bases, leaving 13 bases between the germline ends. The source material was PBMCs. The V call is TRBV7-9, the J call TRBJ2-7, with D possibly being TRBD2 (6 bases). This clonotype originated in a woman under 30 in good health and CMV-seronegative. CDR3 nucleotide sequence: TGTGCCAGCACCCACCGGACTACCGAGCAGTACTTC. Amino acids: CASTHRTTEQYF.